This TCR beta chain originates from a study of beta chain features in type 1 diabetes. Across the whole study: The patient and healthy donor groups were comparable for age, gender and cell yields. General study points: The question left open here concerned HLA type influencing TCRB rearrangement. Patients with type 1 diabetes showed fewer VDJ junction insertions and more deletions. All four CD4+ subsets of Type 1 diabetes patients contained TCRB CDR3s that were moderately but significantly shorter.

Sorting of CD4+ naive, central memory, regulatory and stem cell-like memory cells was performed via CD45RO/CCR7/CD25/CD127/CD95/CD27. A remark on this clone: Its antigen is not known.

The investigators reverse transcribed all of the isolated RNA, so they sequenced expressed TCRB transcripts. The assay was immunoSEQ multiplex PCR, and TCRdb's table has in-frame clones only and misses some. Of 250,000 or so clones listed, around 21% are singletons. Germline loops: CDR1 SGHVS, CDR2 FNYEAQ. The CDR3 runs 13 residues. V lost 5 bases and J lost 5; bases outside the gene matches: 5. Sequenced input: naive CD4+ T cells from blood. This TCR was sampled from a woman between 40 and 50 years old with type 1 diabetes. V and J are TRBV7-6 and TRBJ2-7; 8 bases line up with TRBD2. The CDR3 region is CASSQPGGDEQYF. CDR3 DNA: TGTGCCAGCAGCCAACCGGGGGGGGACGAGCAGTACTTC.